This is a list of T cell receptor beta chains from one sample in a study of OX40 agonist ivuxolimab in advanced cancers. Assay used: immunoSEQ multiplex PCR; TCRdb lists only in-frame clones, some missing. Of approximately 73,000 clones in the sample, roughly 90% were seen once. The sequencing here drew on CD4+ or CD8+ T cells sorted from blood, taken in a trial of the OX40 agonist ivuxolimab. These receptors all stem from an adult with an advanced solid tumor such as melanoma, head and neck, liver or kidney cancer. Both conserved end residues are part of each CDR3. Each record gives: CDR3 protein, CDR3 DNA, clone size, D gene, CDR3 length, J gene, V gene. D genes are given only for firm matches. Rows give clone size only sometimes, using once, few, many, or a class for an expanded clone.

CDR3aa: CASTPSGTGGQETQYF
CDR3nt: TGCGCCAGCACCCCTTCTGGGACAGGTGGCCAAGAGACCCAGTACTTC
abundance: NA
d_gene: TRBD1
len: 16
j_gene: TRBJ2-5
v_gene: TRBV5-1

CDR3aa: CASSQDRGVGSSYTF
CDR3nt: TGCGCCAGCAGCCAAGATCGGGGCGTAGGTTCAAGCTACACCTTC
abundance: once
d_gene: NA
len: 15
j_gene: TRBJ1-2
v_gene: TRBV4-3

CDR3aa: CASSARGAGELFF
CDR3nt: TGTGCCAGCAGCGCCAGAGGGGCCGGGGAGCTGTTTTTT
abundance: NA
d_gene: NA
len: 13
j_gene: TRBJ2-2
v_gene: TRBV7-9

CDR3aa: CASSVAGGPTDTQYF
CDR3nt: TGTGCCAGCAGCGTAGCCGGGGGGCCCACAGATACGCAGTATTTT
abundance: few
d_gene: NA
len: 15
j_gene: TRBJ2-3
v_gene: TRBV9

CDR3aa: CASSLAGTAETQYF
CDR3nt: TGTGCCAGCAGTTTAGCAGGGACGGCGGAGACCCAGTACTTC
abundance: NA
d_gene: NA
len: 14
j_gene: TRBJ2-5
v_gene: TRBV28

CDR3aa: CASSILTGANEKLFF
CDR3nt: TGTGCCAGTAGTATCTTGACAGGCGCTAATGAAAAACTGTTTTTT
abundance: NA
d_gene: NA
len: 15
j_gene: TRBJ1-4
v_gene: TRBV19

CDR3aa: CASSPYRGFYEQYF
CDR3nt: TGTGCCAGTAGTCCCTACAGGGGATTCTACGAGCAGTACTTC
abundance: NA
d_gene: TRBD1
len: 14
j_gene: TRBJ2-7
v_gene: TRBV19

CDR3aa: CASSPRGLKDIQYF
CDR3nt: TGTGCCAGCAGCCCCCGTGGGCTTAAGGACATTCAGTACTTC
abundance: NA
d_gene: NA
len: 14
j_gene: TRBJ2-4
v_gene: TRBV7-2

CDR3aa: CASSVAGPDTQYF
CDR3nt: TGTGCCAGCAGCGTAGCGGGACCAGATACGCAGTATTTT
abundance: NA
d_gene: NA
len: 13
j_gene: TRBJ2-3
v_gene: TRBV9

CDR3aa: CASSLSGGAESSYEQYF
CDR3nt: TGTGCCAGCAGCTTGAGCGGGGGGGCGGAAAGCTCCTACGAGCAGTACTTC
abundance: NA
d_gene: TRBD2
len: 17
j_gene: TRBJ2-7
v_gene: TRBV7-2